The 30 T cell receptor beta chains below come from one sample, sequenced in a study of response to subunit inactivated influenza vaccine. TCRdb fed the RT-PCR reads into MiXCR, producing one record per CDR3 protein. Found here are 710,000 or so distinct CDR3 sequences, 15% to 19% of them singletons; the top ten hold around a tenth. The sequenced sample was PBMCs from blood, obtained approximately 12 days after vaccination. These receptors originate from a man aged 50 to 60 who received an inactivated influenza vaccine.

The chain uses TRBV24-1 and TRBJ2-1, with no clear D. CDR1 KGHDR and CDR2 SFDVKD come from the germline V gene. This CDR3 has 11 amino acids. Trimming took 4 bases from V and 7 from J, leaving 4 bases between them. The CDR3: CATSDINEQFF. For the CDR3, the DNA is TGTGCCACCAGTGACATAAATGAGCAGTTCTTC.

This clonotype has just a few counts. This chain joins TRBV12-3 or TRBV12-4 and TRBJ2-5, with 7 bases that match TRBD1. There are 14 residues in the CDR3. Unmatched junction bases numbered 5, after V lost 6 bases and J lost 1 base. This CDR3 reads CASRKSGGQETQYF. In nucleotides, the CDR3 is TGTGCCAGCAGAAAATCAGGGGGCCAAGAGACCCAGTACTTC.

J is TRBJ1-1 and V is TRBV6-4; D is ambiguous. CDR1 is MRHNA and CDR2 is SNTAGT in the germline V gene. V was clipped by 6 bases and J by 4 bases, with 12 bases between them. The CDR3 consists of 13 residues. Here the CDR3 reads CASSEQRSTEAFF. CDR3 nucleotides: TGTGCCAGCAGCGAACAGAGGAGCACTGAAGCTTTCTTT.

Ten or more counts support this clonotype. CDR3 sequence: CASSLPTRLAADTQYF. The CDR3 coding sequence is TGTGCCAGCAGCTTACCTACGAGACTAGCGGCAGATACGCAGTATTTT. The chain uses TRBV11-2 and TRBJ2-3, with 9 positions matching TRBD2. V was clipped by 2 bases and J by 4 bases; unmatched bases: 7. This CDR3 has 16 amino acids. The germline V gene has CDR1 SGHAT and CDR2 FQNNGV.

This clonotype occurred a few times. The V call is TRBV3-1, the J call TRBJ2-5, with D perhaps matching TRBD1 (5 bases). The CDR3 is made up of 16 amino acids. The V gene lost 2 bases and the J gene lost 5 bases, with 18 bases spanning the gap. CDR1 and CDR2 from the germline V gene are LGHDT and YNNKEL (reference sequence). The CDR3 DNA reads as TGTGCCAGCAGCCAACAAAGACTGCCAGGGCGGGAGACCCAGTACTTC. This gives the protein CASSQQRLPGRETQYF.

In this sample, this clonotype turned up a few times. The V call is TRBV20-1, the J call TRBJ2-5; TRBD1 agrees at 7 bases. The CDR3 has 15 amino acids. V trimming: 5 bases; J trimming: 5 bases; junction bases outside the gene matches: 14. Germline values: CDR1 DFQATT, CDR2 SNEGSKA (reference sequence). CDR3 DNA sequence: TGCAGTGCTCCCCACCGTCCCAGGGGGTTTGAGACCCAGTACTTC. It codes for CSAPHRPRGFETQYF.

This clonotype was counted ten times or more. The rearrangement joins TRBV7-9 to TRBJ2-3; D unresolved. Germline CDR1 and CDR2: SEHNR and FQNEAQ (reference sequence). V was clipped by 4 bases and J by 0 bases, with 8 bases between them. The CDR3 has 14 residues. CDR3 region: CASSSQTSTDTQYF. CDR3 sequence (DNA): TGTGCCAGCAGCTCACAGACTAGCACAGATACGCAGTATTTT.

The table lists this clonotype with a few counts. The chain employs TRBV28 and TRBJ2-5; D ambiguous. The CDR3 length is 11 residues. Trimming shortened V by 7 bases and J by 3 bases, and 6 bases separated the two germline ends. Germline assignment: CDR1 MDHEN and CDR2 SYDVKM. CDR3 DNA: TGTGCCAGCAACCGGAAAGAGACCCAGTACTTC. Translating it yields CASNRKETQYF.

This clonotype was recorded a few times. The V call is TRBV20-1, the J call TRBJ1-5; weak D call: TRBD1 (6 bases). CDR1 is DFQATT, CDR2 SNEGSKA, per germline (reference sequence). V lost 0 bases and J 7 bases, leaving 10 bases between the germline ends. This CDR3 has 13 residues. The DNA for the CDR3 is TGCAGTGCTAGAGACAGGGGAGGGCAGCCCCAGCATTTT. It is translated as CSARDRGGQPQHF.

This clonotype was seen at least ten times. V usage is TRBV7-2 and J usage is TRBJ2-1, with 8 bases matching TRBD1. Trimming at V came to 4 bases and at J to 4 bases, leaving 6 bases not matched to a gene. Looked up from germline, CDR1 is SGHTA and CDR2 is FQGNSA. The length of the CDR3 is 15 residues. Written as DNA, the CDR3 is TGTGCCAGCAGCTCGGACAGGGACATGTACAATGAGCAGTTCTTC. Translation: CASSSDRDMYNEQFF.

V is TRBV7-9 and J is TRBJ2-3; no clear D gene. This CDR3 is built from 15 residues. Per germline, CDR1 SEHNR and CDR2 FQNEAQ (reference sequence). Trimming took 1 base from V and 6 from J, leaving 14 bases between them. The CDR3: CASSLGGQELDTQYF. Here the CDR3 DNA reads TGTGCCAGCAGCTTAGGTGGCCAGGAGTTGGATACGCAGTATTTT.

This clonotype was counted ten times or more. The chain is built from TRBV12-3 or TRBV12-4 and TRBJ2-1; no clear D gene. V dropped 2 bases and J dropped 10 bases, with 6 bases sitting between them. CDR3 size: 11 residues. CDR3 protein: CASSLRREQFF. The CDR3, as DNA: TGTGCCAGCAGTTTAAGGAGAGAGCAGTTCTTC.

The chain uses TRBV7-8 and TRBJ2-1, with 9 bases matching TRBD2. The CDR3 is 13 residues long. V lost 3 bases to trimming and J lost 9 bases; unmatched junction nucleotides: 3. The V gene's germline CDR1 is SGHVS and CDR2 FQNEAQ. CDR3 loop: CASSFIAGVEQFF. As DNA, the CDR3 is TGTGCCAGCAGCTTTATAGCGGGAGTTGAGCAGTTCTTC.

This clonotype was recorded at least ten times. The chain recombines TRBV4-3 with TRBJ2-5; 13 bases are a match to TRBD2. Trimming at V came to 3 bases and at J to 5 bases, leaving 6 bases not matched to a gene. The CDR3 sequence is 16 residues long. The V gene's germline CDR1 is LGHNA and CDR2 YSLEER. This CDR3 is CASSQDPGLAGETQYF. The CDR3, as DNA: TGCGCCAGCAGCCAGGATCCGGGACTAGCGGGGGAGACCCAGTACTTC.

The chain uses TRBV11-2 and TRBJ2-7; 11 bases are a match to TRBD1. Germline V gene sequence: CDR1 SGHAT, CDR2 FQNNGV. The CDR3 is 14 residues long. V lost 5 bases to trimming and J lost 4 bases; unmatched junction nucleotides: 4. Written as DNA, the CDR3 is TGTGCCAGCAGCGCCCGGGACAGGGGGTACGAGCAGTACTTC. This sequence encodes CASSARDRGYEQYF.

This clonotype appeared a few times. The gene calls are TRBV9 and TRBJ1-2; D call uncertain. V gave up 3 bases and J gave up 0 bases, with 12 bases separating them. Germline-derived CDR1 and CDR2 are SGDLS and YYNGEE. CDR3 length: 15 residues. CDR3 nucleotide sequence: TGTGCCAGCAGCGCCCAGCGGGGATCTAACTATGGCTACACCTTC. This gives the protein CASSAQRGSNYGYTF.

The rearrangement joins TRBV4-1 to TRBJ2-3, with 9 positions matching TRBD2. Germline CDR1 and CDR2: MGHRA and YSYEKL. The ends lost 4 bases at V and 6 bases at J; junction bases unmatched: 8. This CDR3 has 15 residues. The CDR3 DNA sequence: TGCGCCAGCAGCCCAGGGCGGGGGGGCAGGGATACGCAGTATTTT. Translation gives CASSPGRGGRDTQYF.

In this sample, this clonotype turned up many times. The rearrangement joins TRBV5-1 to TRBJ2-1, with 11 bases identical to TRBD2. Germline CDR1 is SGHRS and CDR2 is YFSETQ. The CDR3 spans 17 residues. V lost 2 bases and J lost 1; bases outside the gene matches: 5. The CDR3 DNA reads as TGCGCCAGCAGCTTACCCATAGCGGGAGGGTCCTACAATGAGCAGTTCTTC. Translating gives CASSLPIAGGSYNEQFF.

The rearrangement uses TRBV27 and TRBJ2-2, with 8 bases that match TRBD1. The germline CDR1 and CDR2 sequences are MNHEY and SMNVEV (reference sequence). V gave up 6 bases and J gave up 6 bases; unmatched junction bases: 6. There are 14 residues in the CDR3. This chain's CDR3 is CASRNYRGSGELFF. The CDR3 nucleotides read TGTGCCAGCAGAAACTACAGGGGGTCCGGGGAGCTGTTTTTT.

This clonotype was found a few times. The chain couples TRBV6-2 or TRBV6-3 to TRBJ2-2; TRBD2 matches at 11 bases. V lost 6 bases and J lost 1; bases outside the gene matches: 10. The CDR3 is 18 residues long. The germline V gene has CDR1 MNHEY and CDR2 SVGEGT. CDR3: CASRTLRLAGGNTGELFF. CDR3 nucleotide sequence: TGTGCCAGCAGAACCCTCCGGCTAGCGGGAGGGAACACCGGGGAGCTGTTTTTT.

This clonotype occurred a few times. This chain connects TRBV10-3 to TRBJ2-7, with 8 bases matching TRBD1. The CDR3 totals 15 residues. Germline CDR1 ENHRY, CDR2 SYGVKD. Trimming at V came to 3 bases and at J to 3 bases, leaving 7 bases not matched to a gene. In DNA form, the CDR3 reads TGTGCCATCAGTGACCGGACAGGGCTCAACTACGAGCAGTACTTC. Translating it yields CAISDRTGLNYEQYF.

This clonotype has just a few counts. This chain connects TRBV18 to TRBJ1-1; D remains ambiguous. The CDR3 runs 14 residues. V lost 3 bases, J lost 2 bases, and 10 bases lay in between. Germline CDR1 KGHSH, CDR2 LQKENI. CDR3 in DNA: TGTGCCAGCTCACCCCAGGAAAGAAACACTGAAGCTTTCTTT. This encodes CASSPQERNTEAFF.

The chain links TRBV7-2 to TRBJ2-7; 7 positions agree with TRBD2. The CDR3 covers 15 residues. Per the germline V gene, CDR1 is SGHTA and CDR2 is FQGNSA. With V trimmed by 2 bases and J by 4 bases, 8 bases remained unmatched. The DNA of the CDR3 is TGTGCCAGCAGCTTATGGGCGGGAGTCGCTTACGAGCAGTACTTC. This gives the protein CASSLWAGVAYEQYF.

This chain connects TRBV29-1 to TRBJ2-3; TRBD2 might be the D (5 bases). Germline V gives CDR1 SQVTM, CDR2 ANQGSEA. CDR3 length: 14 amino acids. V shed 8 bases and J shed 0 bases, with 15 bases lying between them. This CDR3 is CSLKPRGSTDTQYF. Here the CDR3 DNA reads TGCAGCCTCAAGCCTCGGGGAAGCACAGATACGCAGTATTTT.

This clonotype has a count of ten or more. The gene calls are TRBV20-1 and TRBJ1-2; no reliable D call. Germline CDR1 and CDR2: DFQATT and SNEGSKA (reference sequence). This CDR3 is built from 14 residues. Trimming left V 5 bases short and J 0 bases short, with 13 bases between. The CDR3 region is CSAPGPKANYGYTF. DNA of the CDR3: TGCAGTGCTCCTGGTCCAAAAGCTAACTATGGCTACACCTTC.

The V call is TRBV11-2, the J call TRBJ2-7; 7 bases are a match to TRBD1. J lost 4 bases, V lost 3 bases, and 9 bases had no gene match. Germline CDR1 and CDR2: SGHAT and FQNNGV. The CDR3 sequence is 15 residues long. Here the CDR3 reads CASSFFVGQQYEQYF. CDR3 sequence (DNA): TGTGCCAGCAGCTTTTTTGTGGGACAGCAATACGAGCAGTACTTC.

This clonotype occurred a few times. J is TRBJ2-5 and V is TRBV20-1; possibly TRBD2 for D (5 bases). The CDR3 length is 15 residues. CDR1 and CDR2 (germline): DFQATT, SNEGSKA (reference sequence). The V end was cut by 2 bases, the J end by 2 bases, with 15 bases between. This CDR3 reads CSARSHSPGQETQYF. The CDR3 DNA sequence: TGCAGTGCTAGATCCCACAGTCCGGGACAAGAGACCCAGTACTTC.

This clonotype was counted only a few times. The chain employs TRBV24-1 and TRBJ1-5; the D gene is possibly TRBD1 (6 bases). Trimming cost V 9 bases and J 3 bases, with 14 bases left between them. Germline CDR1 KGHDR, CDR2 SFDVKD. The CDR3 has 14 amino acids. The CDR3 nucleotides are TGTGCCACCTCACGGACAGACGCCAATCAGCCCCAGCATTTT. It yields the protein CATSRTDANQPQHF.

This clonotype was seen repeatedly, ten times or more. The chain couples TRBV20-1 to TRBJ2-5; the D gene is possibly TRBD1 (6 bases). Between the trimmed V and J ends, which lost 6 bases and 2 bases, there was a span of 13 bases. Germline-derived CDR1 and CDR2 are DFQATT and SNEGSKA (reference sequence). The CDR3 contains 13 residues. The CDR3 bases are TGCAGTGCGTCTCGGACAGTACAAGAGACCCAGTACTTC. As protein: CSASRTVQETQYF.

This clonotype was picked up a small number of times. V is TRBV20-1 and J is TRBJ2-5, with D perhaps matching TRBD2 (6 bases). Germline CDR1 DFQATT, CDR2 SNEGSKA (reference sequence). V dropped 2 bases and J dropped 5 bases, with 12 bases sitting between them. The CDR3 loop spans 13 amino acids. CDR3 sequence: CSARFLAYETQYF. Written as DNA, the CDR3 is TGCAGTGCTAGATTTCTAGCGTACGAGACCCAGTACTTC.